Each of the 6 T cell receptor beta chains below was sequenced from the same sample in a study of spatial heterogeneity in lung cancer. Broader study findings: Expanded intratumoral alpha and beta TCR counts tracked tumor mutation counts.

What these receptors recognize is not known. Time point denoted: sample taken at primary tumor resection. A single record per CDR3 protein comes from TCRdb applying MiXCR to the 5' RACE reads. Of around 7,000 distinct CDR3 sequences in the sample, around 14% are singletons; the top ten hold around 10%. The source was lung tumor tissue, collected at surgery. The receptors originated from a female donor with early-stage non-small cell lung cancer.

Comment on this clonotype: Because this beta chain is a stray read in a library intended to capture alpha chains, its abundance should not be given much weight. V usage is TRBV7-9 and J usage is TRBJ2-7; the D is unclear. The germline gives CDR1 SEHNR, CDR2 FQNEAQ (reference sequence). V was pared by 5 bases and J by 2 bases, with 7 bases between. CDR3 length: 12 amino acids. The CDR3 DNA is TGTGCCAGCAGCCCGACACCCTACGAGCAGTACTTC. It encodes CASSPTPYEQYF.

There are a few counts of this clonotype. Being off target in a library aimed at alpha chains, this beta chain has a size of little meaning. The J gene is TRBJ1-1, the V gene TRBV7-3; D possibly corresponds to TRBD1 (5 bases). The CDR3 contains 14 residues. Germline V gene data show CDR1 as SGHTA and CDR2 as FQGTGA. The V end lost 6 bases, the J end lost 7 bases, and 18 bases lay between the germline ends. The CDR3: CASSSSGDVVEAFF. CDR3 nucleotide sequence: TGTGCCAGCAGTTCGTCGGGGGATGTGGTTGAAGCTTTCTTT. The whole variable domain, remainder taken from reference TRBV7-3 and TRBJ1-1, is GAGVSQTPSNKVTEKGKYVELRCDPISGHTALYWYRQSLGQGPEFLIYFQGTGAADDSGLPNDRFFAVRPEGSVSTLKIQRTERGDSAVYLCASSSSGDVVEAFFGQGTRLTVV.

This clonotype was counted ten times or more. In this CDR3 the conserved last residue, phenylalanine or tryptophan, is missing, so a read error is likely. The DNA is omitted, as the CDR3 cannot be located on it reliably, and the CDR3 follows TCRdb's listing. This beta chain is a stray read from a library made for alpha chains; its abundance is not meaningful. The CDR3 here is CASSSLRRQAV. This rearrangement joins TRBV7-9 to TRBJ1-3. The CDR3 contains 11 residues when both ends are counted. In germline, CDR1 is SEHNR, CDR2 FQNEAQ (reference sequence).

By sample share, this clonotype is large. This beta chain is an unintended read in a library built for alpha chains; its size means little. J is TRBJ2-1 and V is TRBV7-2; D ambiguous. V lost 5 bases to trimming and J lost 7 bases, with 6 bases between them. CDR1 is SGHTA and CDR2 is FQGNSA in the germline V gene. There are 11 residues in the CDR3. CDR3 sequence (DNA): TGTGCCAGCAGCCATATGAATGAGCAGTTCTTC. This codes for CASSHMNEQFF.

To note about this clonotype: One end of the junction does not line up with germline, which may come from a read error. This beta chain was picked up by a library intended for alpha chains and is off target, so its count carries little meaning. The V call is TRBV7-9, the J call TRBJ2-4; 7 bases line up with TRBD1. The CDR3 runs to 20 residues. CDR1 SEHNR and CDR2 FQNEAQ come from the germline V gene (reference sequence). CDR3 amino acids: CARSFPDSSRGTVAKNIQYF. CDR3 nucleotide sequence: TGTGCCAGAAGCTTCCCGGACAGCTCGAGAGGGACAGTAGCCAAAAACATTCAGTACTTC.

The sample holds many counts of this clonotype. Because the library targeted alpha chains, this beta chain is an off-target read whose size means little. The chain employs TRBV6-5 and TRBJ2-2; D gene uncertain. The CDR3 covers 15 residues. Germline V lookup: CDR1 MNHEY, CDR2 SVGAGI. V lost 9 bases and J lost 4, with 18 bases in between. The CDR3 region has the DNA TGTGCCAGTCGAGGATGGTCCAAGCGCACCGGGGAGCTGTTTTTT. Translated: CASRGWSKRTGELFF.